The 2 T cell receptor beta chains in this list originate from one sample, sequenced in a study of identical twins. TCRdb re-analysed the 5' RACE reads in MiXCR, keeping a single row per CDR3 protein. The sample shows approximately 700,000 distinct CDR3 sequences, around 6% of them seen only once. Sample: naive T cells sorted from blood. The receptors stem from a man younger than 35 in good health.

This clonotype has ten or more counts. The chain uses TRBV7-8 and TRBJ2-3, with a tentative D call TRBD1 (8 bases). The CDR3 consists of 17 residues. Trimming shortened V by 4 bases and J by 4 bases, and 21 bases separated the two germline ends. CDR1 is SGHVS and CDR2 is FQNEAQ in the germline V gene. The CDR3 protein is CASSSFQGAREPDTQYF. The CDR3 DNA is TGTGCCAGCAGCTCTTTTCAGGGGGCGCGGGAGCCAGATACGCAGTATTTT.

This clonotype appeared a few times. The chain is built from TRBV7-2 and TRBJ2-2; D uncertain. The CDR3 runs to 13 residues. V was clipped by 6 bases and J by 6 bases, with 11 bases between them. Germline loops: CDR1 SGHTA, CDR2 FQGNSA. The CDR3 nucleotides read TGTGCCAGCAGACCAATAACTGCCGGGGAGCTGTTTTTT. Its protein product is CASRPITAGELFF.